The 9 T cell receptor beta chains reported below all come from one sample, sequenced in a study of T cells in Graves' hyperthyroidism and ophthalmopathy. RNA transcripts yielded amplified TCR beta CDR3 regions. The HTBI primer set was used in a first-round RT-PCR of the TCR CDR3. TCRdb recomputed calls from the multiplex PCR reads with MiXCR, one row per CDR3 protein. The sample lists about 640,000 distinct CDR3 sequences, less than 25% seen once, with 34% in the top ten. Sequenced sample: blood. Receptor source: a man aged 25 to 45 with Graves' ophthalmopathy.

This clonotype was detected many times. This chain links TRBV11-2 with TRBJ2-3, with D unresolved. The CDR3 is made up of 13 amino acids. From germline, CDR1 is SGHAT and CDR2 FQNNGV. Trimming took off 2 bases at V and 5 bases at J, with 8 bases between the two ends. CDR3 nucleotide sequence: TGTGCCAGCAGCTTAAATCACAGAGATACGCAGTATTTT. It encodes CASSLNHRDTQYF. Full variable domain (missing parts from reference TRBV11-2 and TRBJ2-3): EAGVAQSPRYKIIEKRQSVAFWCNPISGHATLYWYQQILGQGPKLLIQFQNNGVVDDSQLPKDRFSAERLKGVDSTLKIQPAKLEDSAVYLCASSLNHRDTQYFGPGTRLTVL.

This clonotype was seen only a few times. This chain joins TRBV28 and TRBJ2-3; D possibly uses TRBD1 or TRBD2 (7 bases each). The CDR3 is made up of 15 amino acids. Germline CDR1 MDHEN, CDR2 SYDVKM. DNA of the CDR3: TGTGCAGCAGGGGGGGGCGCGGGGGGCACAGATACGCAGTATTTT. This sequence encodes CAAGGGAGGTDTQYF.

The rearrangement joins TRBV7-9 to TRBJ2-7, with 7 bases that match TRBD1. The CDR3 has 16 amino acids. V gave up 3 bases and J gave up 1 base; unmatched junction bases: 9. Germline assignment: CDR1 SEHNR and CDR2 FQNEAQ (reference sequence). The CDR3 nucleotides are TGTGCCAGCAGCTTCTACGACAGGGCTACGTCCTACGAGCAGTACTTC. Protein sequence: CASSFYDRATSYEQYF.

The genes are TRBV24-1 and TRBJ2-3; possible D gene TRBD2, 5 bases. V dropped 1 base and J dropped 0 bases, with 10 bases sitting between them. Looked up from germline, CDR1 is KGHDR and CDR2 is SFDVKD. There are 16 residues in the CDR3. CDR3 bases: TGTGCCACCAGTGATTTCGGGGTCTCTAGCACAGATACGCAGTATTTT. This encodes CATSDFGVSSTDTQYF.

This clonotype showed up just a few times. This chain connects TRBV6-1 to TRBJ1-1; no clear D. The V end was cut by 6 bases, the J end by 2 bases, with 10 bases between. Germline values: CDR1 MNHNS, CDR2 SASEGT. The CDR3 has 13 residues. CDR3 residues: CASRVRGNTEAFF. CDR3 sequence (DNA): TGTGCCAGCAGAGTGCGGGGTAACACTGAAGCTTTCTTT.

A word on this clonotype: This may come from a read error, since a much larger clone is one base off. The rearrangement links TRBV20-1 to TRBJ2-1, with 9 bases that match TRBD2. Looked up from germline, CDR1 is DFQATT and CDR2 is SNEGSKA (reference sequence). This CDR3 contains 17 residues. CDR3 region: CSARRLAGLSSYNEQLF. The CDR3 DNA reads TGCAGTGCTAGACGCCTAGCGGGACTGAGCTCCTACAATGAGCAGTTATTC.

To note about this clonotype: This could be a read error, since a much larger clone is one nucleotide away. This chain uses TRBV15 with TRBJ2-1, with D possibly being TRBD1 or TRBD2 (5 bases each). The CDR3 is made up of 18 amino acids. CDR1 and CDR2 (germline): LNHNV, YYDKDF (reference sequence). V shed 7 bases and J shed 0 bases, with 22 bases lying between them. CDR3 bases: TGTGCCACCATCAGTGAAGAGGGGAACAGGAGCTCCTACAATGAGCAGTTCTTC. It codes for CATISEEGNRSSYNEQFF.

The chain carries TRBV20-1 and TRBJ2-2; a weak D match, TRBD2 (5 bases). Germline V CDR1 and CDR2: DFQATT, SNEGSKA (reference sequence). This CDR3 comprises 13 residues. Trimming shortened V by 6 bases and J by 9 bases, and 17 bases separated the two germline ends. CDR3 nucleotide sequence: TGCAGTGCGTACGAGAGCTGGAGGCGGGAGCTGTTTTTT. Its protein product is CSAYESWRRELFF.

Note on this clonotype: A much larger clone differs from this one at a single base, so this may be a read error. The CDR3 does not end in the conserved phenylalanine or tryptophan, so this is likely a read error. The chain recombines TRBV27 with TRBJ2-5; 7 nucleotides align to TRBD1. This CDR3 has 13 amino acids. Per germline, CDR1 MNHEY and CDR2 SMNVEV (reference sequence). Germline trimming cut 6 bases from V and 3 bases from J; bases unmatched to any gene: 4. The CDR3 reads CASRDRTEETQYL. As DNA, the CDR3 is TGTGCCAGCAGGGACAGGACAGAAGAGACCCAGTACTTA.